These 22 T cell receptor beta chains were all obtained from the same sample, sequenced in a study of CD8 T cells in Susac syndrome. Random hexamers were used to reverse transcribe 0.5 to 1 ug of RNA. One entry per CDR3 protein results from TCRdb running MiXCR on the immunoSEQ multiplex PCR reads. The table has some 130,000 distinct CDR3 sequences, 80% seen once. The sequenced sample was CD8+ T cells from PBMCs. These receptors were obtained from a human donor with multiple sclerosis.

The chain combines TRBV19 with TRBJ2-1; the match to TRBD2 covers 10 bases. Losses at the gene ends were 3 bases for V and 3 bases for J; bases not matched to a gene: 2. Germline-derived CDR1 and CDR2 are LNHDA and SQIVND (reference sequence). CDR3 size: 15 residues. CDR3 bases: TGTGCCAGTAGTATGAGGACTAGCGGCTACAATGAGCAGTTCTTC. Amino acid sequence: CASSMRTSGYNEQFF.

The V call is TRBV6-2 or TRBV6-3, the J call TRBJ2-1, with 7 bases lining up with TRBD1. CDR3 length equals 14 residues. V lost 5 bases to trimming and J lost 1 base; unmatched junction nucleotides: 2. The germline gives CDR1 MNHEY, CDR2 SVGEGT. CDR3: CASSDRESYNEQFF. CDR3 coding DNA: TGTGCCAGCAGTGACAGGGAATCCTACAATGAGCAGTTCTTC.

The rearrangement uses TRBV2 and TRBJ1-6; D possibly corresponds to TRBD1 (5 bases). The CDR3 runs 13 residues. CDR1 is SNHLY and CDR2 is FYNNEI in the germline V gene. The V and J ends lost 8 bases and 7 bases respectively, with 12 bases between them. The CDR3 is CASRGDVNSPLHF. The DNA for the CDR3 is TGTGCCAGCCGGGGGGACGTCAATTCACCCCTCCACTTT.

J is TRBJ1-5 and V is TRBV20-1, with D hard to call. The germline CDR1 and CDR2 sequences are DFQATT and SNEGSKA (reference sequence). Trimming stripped 3 bases from V and 1 base from J, with 10 bases between. The CDR3 length is 14 residues. This chain's CDR3 is CSASSGMSNQPQHF. The DNA of the CDR3 is TGCAGTGCTAGTTCCGGAATGAGCAATCAGCCCCAGCATTTT.

V gene TRBV5-5 combines with J gene TRBJ2-1; D gene unclear. The CDR3 loop spans 15 amino acids. The V gene's germline CDR1 is SGHKS and CDR2 YYEKEE (reference sequence). V was shortened by 5 bases and J by 0 bases, with 12 bases between the two germline ends. The CDR3, as DNA: TGTGCCAGCAGTCCTGGGATTAGCTCCTACAATGAGCAGTTCTTC. As protein: CASSPGISSYNEQFF.

The chain uses TRBV12-3 or TRBV12-4 and TRBJ2-1; D gene ambiguous. This CDR3 has 13 amino acids. V was shortened by 3 bases and J by 4 bases, with 7 bases between the two germline ends. The CDR3 here is CASSFGGYNEQFF. CDR3 sequence (DNA): TGTGCCAGCAGTTTTGGCGGATACAATGAGCAGTTCTTC.

This sequence joins TRBV9 and TRBJ2-7; D not certain. CDR1 is SGDLS and CDR2 is YYNGEE in the germline V gene. The CDR3 totals 14 residues. V was shortened by 3 bases and J by 3 bases, with 13 bases between the two germline ends. The CDR3 protein is CASSAYGENYEQYF. The CDR3, as DNA: TGTGCCAGCAGCGCCTACGGTGAAAACTACGAGCAGTACTTC.

The V call is TRBV27, the J call TRBJ1-5; perhaps TRBD1 as D (6 bases). The CDR3 consists of 14 residues. Germline values: CDR1 MNHEY, CDR2 SMNVEV (reference sequence). Trimming removed 2 bases at V and 6 bases at J, with 11 bases between. The CDR3 region is CASSLRDNRQPQHF. The CDR3, as DNA: TGTGCCAGCAGTTTACGGGACAATCGTCAGCCCCAGCATTTT.

This clonotype showed up just once. The chain joins TRBV13 to TRBJ1-3; perhaps TRBD1 as D (6 bases). Germline CDR1 and CDR2: PRHDT and FYEKMQ (reference sequence). V dropped 5 bases and J dropped 4 bases, with 15 bases sitting between them. This CDR3 comprises 15 residues. As DNA, the CDR3 is TGTGCCAGCAGCCACCCTACAGGGTCCGGAAACACCATATATTTT. Protein product: CASSHPTGSGNTIYF.

This clonotype showed up just a few times. J is TRBJ1-5 and V is TRBV19; D call uncertain. Per germline, CDR1 LNHDA and CDR2 SQIVND (reference sequence). Trimming left V 2 bases short and J 0 bases short, with 8 bases between. The CDR3 is 15 residues long. CDR3 sequence: CASSIQAYSNQPQHF. CDR3 sequence (DNA): TGTGCCAGTAGTATACAAGCATATAGCAATCAGCCCCAGCATTTT. The full variable domain, in which reference TRBV19 and TRBJ1-5 provide the parts outside the CDR3, is DGGITQSPKYLFRKEGQNVTLSCEQNLNHDAMYWYRQDPGQGLRLIYYSQIVNDFQKGDIAEGYSVSREKKESFPLTVTSAQKNPTAFYLCASSIQAYSNQPQHFGDGTRLSIL.

The rearrangement joins TRBV28 to TRBJ1-3; D gene uncertain. Trimming left V 4 bases short and J 0 bases short, with 16 bases between. The CDR3 length is 17 residues. Germline V gene sequence: CDR1 MDHEN, CDR2 SYDVKM. The CDR3 DNA reads TGTGCCAGCAGTTCCCCCCCCGCAGGTTCCTCTGGAAACACCATATATTTT. It yields the protein CASSSPPAGSSGNTIYF.

The genes are TRBV6-6 and TRBJ1-1; maybe TRBD1 (5 bases). The germline V gene encodes CDR1 MNHNY and CDR2 SVGAGI (reference sequence). Trimming shortened V by 6 bases and J by 5 bases, and 19 bases separated the two germline ends. The CDR3 length is 15 residues. CDR3 sequence (DNA): TGTGCCAGCAGATTCCGGGACCCCCGCAAGACTGAAGCTTTCTTT. As protein: CASRFRDPRKTEAFF.

V usage is TRBV4-2 and J usage is TRBJ1-3; tentative D call: TRBD1 (5 bases). CDR1 and CDR2 (germline): LGHNA, YNFKEQ. The CDR3 extends over 16 amino acids. Trimming stripped 4 bases from V and 2 bases from J, with 15 bases between. The CDR3: CASSPELGATGNTIYF. CDR3 bases: TGTGCCAGCAGCCCGGAATTAGGGGCAACTGGAAACACCATATATTTT.

The V and J genes are TRBV5-6 and TRBJ2-3; no reliable D call. Germline loops: CDR1 SGHDT, CDR2 YYEEEE. This CDR3 is 16 amino acids long. The germline V and J ends were trimmed by 2 bases and 2 bases, with 15 bases remaining between them. The CDR3 DNA sequence: TGTGCCAGCAGCTTTACGGCCAGCCGTTTCACAGATACGCAGTATTTT. This encodes CASSFTASRFTDTQYF.

The CDR3 sequence is CSVGGSYEQYF. CDR3 DNA: TGCAGCGTCGGGGGTTCCTACGAGCAGTACTTC. The chain uses TRBV29-1 and TRBJ2-7; possible D gene TRBD2, 6 bases. V was shortened by 6 bases and J by 1 base, with 7 bases between the two germline ends. Germline CDR1 and CDR2: SQVTM and ANQGSEA. This CDR3 region has 11 residues.

This rearrangement joins TRBV20-1 to TRBJ2-2; D perhaps matches TRBD2 (6 bases). The CDR3 is 18 residues long. V was clipped by 3 bases and J by 6 bases, with 26 bases between them. Germline V lookup: CDR1 DFQATT, CDR2 SNEGSKA (reference sequence). The chain's CDR3 is CSARALVGLQGTSGELFF. The CDR3 nucleotides read TGCAGTGCTAGGGCGCTTGTGGGACTCCAGGGCACATCCGGGGAGCTGTTTTTT.

The chain uses TRBV2 and TRBJ1-1; D uncertain. This CDR3 spans 13 amino acids. Germline V CDR1 and CDR2: SNHLY, FYNNEI. The V gene lost 8 bases and the J gene lost 0 bases, with 10 bases spanning the gap. The DNA for the CDR3 is TGTGCCAGCGAGGCCAGATTGAACACTGAAGCTTTCTTT. This encodes CASEARLNTEAFF. Supplemented by reference TRBV2 and TRBJ1-1, the full variable domain reads EPEVTQTPSHQVTQMGQEVILRCVPISNHLYFYWYRQILGQKVEFLVSFYNNEISEKSEIFDDQFSVERPDGSNFTLKIRSTKLEDSAMYFCASEARLNTEAFFGQGTRLTVV.

A few counts support this clonotype. The V gene is TRBV7-9, the J gene TRBJ1-4, with D hard to call. The V gene lost 6 bases and the J gene lost 7 bases, with 9 bases spanning the gap. Germline V gives CDR1 SEHNR, CDR2 FQNEAQ (reference sequence). This CDR3 contains 12 residues. The CDR3 bases are TGTGCCAGCAGTCTGGGTGGTGAAAAACTGTTTTTT. This codes for CASSLGGEKLFF.

This chain links TRBV6-2 or TRBV6-3 with TRBJ2-5; 11 bases are a match to TRBD1. CDR1 is MNHEY, CDR2 SVGEGT, per germline. The J segment lost 5 bases and the V segment lost 5 bases, leaving 16 bases of the junction unmatched. The CDR3 runs 18 residues. The CDR3 DNA reads as TGTGCCAGCAGTAAAGCCCCCCAGCCGGACAGGGGGCCGGAGACCCAGTACTTC. Protein: CASSKAPQPDRGPETQYF.

This clonotype was seen only once. The V call is TRBV19, the J call TRBJ1-1, with D possibly TRBD1 on 6 matching bases. V lost 7 bases and J 4 bases, leaving 19 bases between the germline ends. There are 15 residues in the CDR3. CDR1 and CDR2 (germline): LNHDA, SQIVND (reference sequence). For the CDR3, the DNA is TGTGCCAGTACAAGGGGGACCCGAGGGGTCACTGAAGCTTTCTTT. Translation: CASTRGTRGVTEAFF. Using reference TRBV19 and TRBJ1-1 for the parts outside the CDR3, the full variable domain is DGGITQSPKYLFRKEGQNVTLSCEQNLNHDAMYWYRQDPGQGLRLIYYSQIVNDFQKGDIAEGYSVSREKKESFPLTVTSAQKNPTAFYLCASTRGTRGVTEAFFGQGTRLTVV.

J is TRBJ2-1 and V is TRBV19; D is unresolved. CDR1 and CDR2 from the germline V gene are LNHDA and SQIVND (reference sequence). The CDR3 has 15 amino acids. Trimming left V 4 bases short and J 0 bases short, with 10 bases between. CDR3: CASSRVESSYNEQFF. CDR3 coding DNA: TGTGCCAGTAGTAGGGTGGAATCCTCCTACAATGAGCAGTTCTTC.

The genes are TRBV7-2 and TRBJ1-1; TRBD1 might be the D (5 bases). Germline CDR1 SGHTA, CDR2 FQGNSA. CDR3 size: 13 residues. V gave up 2 bases and J gave up 8 bases, with 12 bases separating them. DNA of the CDR3: TGTGCCAGCAGCTTATCAATCAGGGCCGAAGCTTTCTTT. Protein: CASSLSIRAEAFF.